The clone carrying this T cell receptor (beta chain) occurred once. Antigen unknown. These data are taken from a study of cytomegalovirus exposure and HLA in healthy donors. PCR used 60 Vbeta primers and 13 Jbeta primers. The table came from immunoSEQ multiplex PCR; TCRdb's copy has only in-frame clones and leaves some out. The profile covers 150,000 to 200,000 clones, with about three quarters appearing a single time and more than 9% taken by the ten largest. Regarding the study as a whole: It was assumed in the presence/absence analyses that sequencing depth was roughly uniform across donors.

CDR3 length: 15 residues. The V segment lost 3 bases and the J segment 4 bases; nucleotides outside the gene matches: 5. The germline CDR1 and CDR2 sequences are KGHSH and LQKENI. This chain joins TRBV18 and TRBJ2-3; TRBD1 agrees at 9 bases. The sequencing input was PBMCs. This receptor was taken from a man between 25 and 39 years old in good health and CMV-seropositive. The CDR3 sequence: CASSPDRGNPDTQYF. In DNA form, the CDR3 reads TGTGCCAGCTCACCGGACAGGGGAAATCCAGATACGCAGTATTTT.